This record looks at one T cell receptor beta chain sequence and its context. These data originate in a study of OX40 agonist ivuxolimab in advanced cancers. The germline CDR1 and CDR2 sequences are MNHEY and SMNVEV (reference sequence). The V gene lost 3 bases and the J gene lost 3 bases, with 9 bases spanning the gap. The CDR3 has 14 amino acids. Clones were sequenced by immunoSEQ multiplex PCR, and TCRdb holds only the in-frame ones, with some missing. The table includes roughly 41,000 clones, around nine tenths detected once. Source: CD4+ or CD8+ T cells sorted from blood, taken in a trial of the OX40 agonist ivuxolimab. The origin of this receptor is an adult with an advanced solid tumor such as melanoma, head and neck, liver or kidney cancer. The chain has TRBV27 and TRBJ2-1; TRBD2 is a possible D gene (5 bases). The DNA of the CDR3 is TGTGCCAGCAGTTTCCGGGAAGTCTACAATGAGCAGTTCTTC. Its protein is CASSFREVYNEQFF.